Shown below are 23 T cell receptor beta chains from a single sample sequenced in a study of cytomegalovirus exposure and HLA in healthy donors. PCR employed 60 Vbeta and 13 Jbeta primers. Generated by immunoSEQ multiplex PCR, the TCRdb table keeps only in-frame clones and is missing some. This repertoire includes 95,000 to 150,000 clones. The sequenced material came from PBMCs. The receptors originated from a man younger than 35 in good health and CMV-seronegative.

This chain joins TRBV7-7 and TRBJ2-5, with 7 bases identical to TRBD2. CDR3 length equals 16 residues. V dropped 7 bases and J dropped 2; count of bases not matched to a gene: 13. Per germline, CDR1 SSHAT and CDR2 FNYEAQ (reference sequence). CDR3 nucleotide sequence: TGTGCCAGCACGCCACAGGCAACTAGCGAGCAAGAGACCCAGTACTTC. This sequence encodes CASTPQATSEQETQYF.

V gene TRBV15 combines with J gene TRBJ2-2; TRBD1 is a possible D gene (6 bases). This CDR3 is 14 amino acids long. Germline V gene data show CDR1 as LNHNV and CDR2 as YYDKDF (reference sequence). With 3 bases removed from V and 6 bases from J, the gap between germline ends came to 11 bases. The CDR3 DNA sequence: TGTGCCACCAGCAGCGGGACAAAAGCCGGGGAGCTGTTTTTT. Its translation is CATSSGTKAGELFF.

On this clone: Other DNA sequences from this sample encode an identical CDR3 as well. This chain joins TRBV5-1 and TRBJ1-1; 9 bases map to TRBD1. V was clipped by 3 bases and J by 5 bases; unmatched bases: 2. Germline V gene lookup returns CDR1 SGHRS and CDR2 YFSETQ. CDR3 length equals 13 residues. CDR3 region: CASSSTGGTEAFF. The CDR3 nucleotides read TGCGCCAGCAGCTCGACAGGGGGTACTGAAGCTTTCTTT.

V is TRBV27 and J is TRBJ1-5; D unclear. Trimming shortened V by 0 bases and J by 1 base, and 7 bases separated the two germline ends. The CDR3 covers 15 residues. The V gene's germline CDR1 is MNHEY and CDR2 SMNVEV (reference sequence). The CDR3 bases are TGTGCCAGCAGTTTATCGAGGCGGAGCAATCAGCCCCAGCATTTT. It is translated as CASSLSRRSNQPQHF.

The chain joins TRBV27 to TRBJ1-2, with D hard to call. The CDR3 consists of 12 residues. V was clipped by 6 bases and J by 8 bases, with 13 bases between them. Germline assignment: CDR1 MNHEY and CDR2 SMNVEV (reference sequence). The CDR3 DNA reads as TGTGCCAGCAGCCGCGCGGGGAACGGCTACACCTTC. Translated: CASSRAGNGYTF.

The chain carries TRBV29-1 and TRBJ2-7; weak D call: TRBD2 (5 bases). This CDR3 is built from 12 residues. Trimming removed 6 bases from V and 2 bases from J, with 11 bases in between. Germline CDR1 reads SQVTM; CDR2 reads ANQGSEA. CDR3 protein: CSVGLSAYEQYF. CDR3 nucleotides: TGCAGCGTAGGGCTTAGCGCCTACGAGCAGTACTTC.

The chain couples TRBV19 to TRBJ2-5; 7 nucleotides match TRBD1. CDR1 LNHDA and CDR2 SQIVND come from the germline V gene (reference sequence). This CDR3 is 15 amino acids long. V shed 7 bases, J shed 5 bases, and the junction held 13 bases outside the gene matches. The DNA of the CDR3 is TGTGCCAGTACCTCAGGTCAGGGGGTCGAGGAGACCCAGTACTTC. Protein: CASTSGQGVEETQYF.

CDR3 residues: CASIQSASGIGDTQYF. The CDR3 DNA sequence: TGTGCCAGCATCCAATCGGCTAGCGGGATTGGAGATACGCAGTATTTT. The chain links TRBV7-9 to TRBJ2-3; 9 bases line up with TRBD2. This CDR3 has 16 residues. The germline gives CDR1 SEHNR, CDR2 FQNEAQ (reference sequence). J was trimmed by 5 bases and V by 7 bases; bases with no gene match: 13.

The chain couples TRBV2 to TRBJ2-7, with a possible D match to TRBD2 (5 bases). Trimming took off 2 bases at V and 2 bases at J, with 10 bases between the two ends. Germline-derived CDR1 and CDR2 are SNHLY and FYNNEI. The CDR3 has 14 amino acids. CDR3 loop: CASSEKAAAYEQYF. CDR3 nucleotides: TGTGCCAGCAGTGAAAAAGCGGCGGCCTACGAGCAGTACTTC.

The chain is built from TRBV7-6 and TRBJ2-1; a weak D match, TRBD2 (5 bases). Trimming stripped 2 bases from V and 2 bases from J, with 10 bases between. Germline assignment: CDR1 SGHVS and CDR2 FNYEAQ. The CDR3 contains 15 residues. The CDR3, as DNA: TGTGCCAGCAGCTTACTCACCGGGACCTACAATGAGCAGTTCTTC. Translation gives CASSLLTGTYNEQFF. Full variable domain (missing parts from reference TRBV7-6 and TRBJ2-1): GAGVSQSPRYKVTKRGQDVALRCDPISGHVSLYWYRQALGQGPEFLTYFNYEAQQDKSGLPNDRFSAERPEGSISTLTIQRTEQRDSAMYRCASSLLTGTYNEQFFGPGTRLTVL.

The chain carries TRBV5-1 and TRBJ2-3; 8 nucleotides agree with TRBD1. Germline CDR1 is SGHRS and CDR2 is YFSETQ. V shed 0 bases, J shed 4 bases, and the junction held 13 bases outside the gene matches. This CDR3 spans 18 amino acids. CDR3 residues: CASSLATGGVVSPDTQYF. The CDR3 nucleotides read TGCGCCAGCAGCTTGGCTACAGGGGGAGTCGTATCTCCAGATACGCAGTATTTT.

V and J are TRBV2 and TRBJ1-4; D unresolved. The CDR3 is 15 residues long. In germline, CDR1 is SNHLY, CDR2 FYNNEI. Between the trimmed V and J ends, which lost 5 bases and 1 base, there was a span of 11 bases. CDR3: CASSTYSGTNEKLFF. CDR3 DNA: TGTGCCAGCAGTACTTACTCAGGAACTAATGAAAAACTGTTTTTT.

V is TRBV18 and J is TRBJ2-3; possibly TRBD2 for D (6 bases). The germline V and J ends were trimmed by 0 bases and 1 base, with 14 bases remaining between them. Per germline, CDR1 KGHSH and CDR2 LQKENI. This CDR3 comprises 17 residues. In nucleotides, the CDR3 is TGTGCCAGCTCACCACCAACCCATAGCGGTCGCACAGATACGCAGTATTTT. It codes for CASSPPTHSGRTDTQYF.

The rearrangement joins TRBV2 to TRBJ1-1; D is unclear. Germline V gives CDR1 SNHLY, CDR2 FYNNEI. The CDR3 extends over 14 amino acids. V was clipped by 4 bases and J by 3 bases, with 12 bases between them. The CDR3 region is CASSGAETDTEAFF. In nucleotides, the CDR3 is TGTGCCAGCAGTGGAGCGGAGACGGACACTGAAGCTTTCTTT.

The rearrangement uses TRBV6-5 and TRBJ2-1, with TRBD2 matching over 7 bases. The junction had 7 bases not matched to a gene; V was cut back by 2 bases and J by 3 bases. CDR3 length equals 16 residues. Germline CDR1 and CDR2: MNHEY and SVGAGI. This CDR3 reads CASSYAPLADYNEQFF. The CDR3, as DNA: TGTGCCAGCAGTTACGCGCCTCTAGCGGACTACAATGAGCAGTTCTTC.

A note on this clone: At the DNA level, this CDR3 is encoded by other sequences in the same sample as well. This chain uses TRBV5-1 with TRBJ2-1; 9 nucleotides match TRBD2. The CDR3 is made up of 14 amino acids. The V and J ends lost 4 bases and 4 bases, in that order; junction bases with no gene match: 3. CDR1 SGHRS and CDR2 YFSETQ come from the germline V gene. CDR3 DNA: TGCGCCAGCAGCAAGGGACTAGCTTACAATGAGCAGTTCTTC. Translated: CASSKGLAYNEQFF.

The chain uses TRBV9 and TRBJ1-3; D is perhaps TRBD1 (5 bases). Germline V gene data show CDR1 as SGDLS and CDR2 as YYNGEE. V lost 0 bases and J 4 bases, leaving 11 bases between the germline ends. The CDR3 is made up of 15 amino acids. CDR3 loop: CASSVGAGSGNTIYF. The DNA for the CDR3 is TGTGCCAGCAGCGTAGGGGCAGGGTCCGGAAACACCATATATTTT.

The chain joins TRBV5-4 to TRBJ1-1, with 7 bases that match TRBD1. The CDR3 has 12 residues. The junction had 4 bases not matched to a gene; V was cut back by 4 bases and J by 7 bases. Germline V gene lookup returns CDR1 SGHNT and CDR2 YYREEE (reference sequence). The CDR3 loop is CASSVDRLEAFF. Here the CDR3 DNA reads TGTGCCAGCAGCGTGGACAGGCTTGAAGCTTTCTTT. Looking up the rest from reference TRBV5-4 and TRBJ1-1 gives the full variable domain: ETGVTQSPTHLIKTRGQQVTLRCSSQSGHNTVSWYQQALGQGPQFIFQYYREEENGRGNFPPRFSGLQFPNYSSELNVNALELDDSALYLCASSVDRLEAFFGQGTRLTVV.

V is TRBV19 and J is TRBJ2-5; the match to TRBD1 covers 11 bases. The length of the CDR3 is 17 residues. In germline, CDR1 is LNHDA, CDR2 SQIVND (reference sequence). V was clipped by 5 bases and J by 2 bases; unmatched bases: 10. The CDR3 region has the DNA TGTGCCAGTAGTCTAACCCGGGACAGGGGGTTACAAGAGACCCAGTACTTC. Translated, it gives CASSLTRDRGLQETQYF.

The chain combines TRBV29-1 with TRBJ1-1; 10 bases are a match to TRBD1. The germline V gene has CDR1 SQVTM and CDR2 ANQGSEA. V shed 6 bases, J shed 7 bases, and the junction held 5 bases outside the gene matches. The CDR3 has 12 residues. CDR3 protein: CSVRTGGNEAFF. The CDR3 DNA sequence: TGCAGCGTCCGGACAGGGGGGAATGAAGCTTTCTTT.

The chain employs TRBV7-9 and TRBJ1-1; 8 nucleotides line up with TRBD1. Trimming at V came to 4 bases and at J to 5 bases, leaving 6 bases not matched to a gene. This CDR3 comprises 14 residues. Looked up from germline, CDR1 is SEHNR and CDR2 is FQNEAQ (reference sequence). The CDR3 protein is CASSSQGAGTEAFF. The CDR3, as DNA: TGTGCCAGCAGCTCGCAGGGGGCGGGTACTGAAGCTTTCTTT.

The genes are TRBV2 and TRBJ2-7; a possible D gene is TRBD1 (6 bases). The V gene lost 7 bases and the J gene lost 0 bases, with 10 bases spanning the gap. This CDR3 comprises 13 residues. In germline, CDR1 is SNHLY, CDR2 FYNNEI. CDR3 coding DNA: TGTGCCAGCAAAGGACAGACCTCCTACGAGCAGTACTTC. It codes for CASKGQTSYEQYF. Full variable domain (missing parts from reference TRBV2 and TRBJ2-7): EPEVTQTPSHQVTQMGQEVILRCVPISNHLYFYWYRQILGQKVEFLVSFYNNEISEKSEIFDDQFSVERPDGSNFTLKIRSTKLEDSAMYFCASKGQTSYEQYFGPGTRLTVT.

The rearrangement links TRBV28 to TRBJ1-5, with D tentatively TRBD1 (6 bases). The germline V and J ends were trimmed by 6 bases and 6 bases, with 21 bases remaining between them. The CDR3 covers 16 residues. Germline V gene sequence: CDR1 MDHEN, CDR2 SYDVKM. DNA for the CDR3: TGTGCCAGCAGATACACAGGGTGGGGGTTCTCTCAGCCCCAGCATTTT. This translates into CASRYTGWGFSQPQHF.